The T cell receptor (beta chain) described here comes from a study of post-analysis software for immune sequencing data. Worth noting for this clonotype: Its antigen is as yet unknown.

Unique molecular identifiers were carried by the TCR beta cDNA libraries. cDNA molecules numbering about 490,000 came from about 0.94 to 9.7 million T cells. In TCRdb, the PCR reads were re-called with MiXCR into one record per CDR3 protein. The sample includes almost 700,000 distinct CDR3 sequences, over 45% of them seen just once. Study-level findings and limits: TRBV5-6, TRBV5-1 and TRBV20-1 were among four or five TRBV segments more frequent in patients than controls. The authors found that F measure strongly co-clustered same-batch samples. Compared against controls, patients with multiple sclerosis displayed significantly lower normalized Chao1 diversity.

Trimming left V 10 bases short and J 5 bases short, with 17 bases between. Germline loops: CDR1 MNHNS, CDR2 SASEGT. The CDR3 runs 13 residues. The receptor comes from a girl aged 2 to 9 with multiple sclerosis. The sequenced sample consisted of blood. The chain couples TRBV6-1 to TRBJ1-1; D is perhaps TRBD1 (5 bases). The CDR3 here is CATAWGEGTEAFF. CDR3 in DNA: TGTGCCACCGCGTGGGGCGAAGGGACTGAAGCTTTCTTT.